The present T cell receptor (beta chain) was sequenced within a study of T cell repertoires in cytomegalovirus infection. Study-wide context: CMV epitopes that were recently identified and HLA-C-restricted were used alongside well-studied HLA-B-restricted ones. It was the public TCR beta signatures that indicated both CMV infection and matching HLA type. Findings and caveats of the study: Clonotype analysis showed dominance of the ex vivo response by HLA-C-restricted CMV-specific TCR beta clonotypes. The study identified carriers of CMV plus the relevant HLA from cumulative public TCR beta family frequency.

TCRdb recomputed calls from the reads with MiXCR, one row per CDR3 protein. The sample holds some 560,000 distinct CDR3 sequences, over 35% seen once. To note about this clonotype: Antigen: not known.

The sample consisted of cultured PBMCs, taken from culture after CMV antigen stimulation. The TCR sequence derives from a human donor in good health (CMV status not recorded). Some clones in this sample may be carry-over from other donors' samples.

The chain's CDR3 is CASSSPGGEQQYF. CDR3 DNA: TGTGCCAGCAGCTCCCCCGGCGGCGAACAGCAGTATTTT. This chain links TRBV7-8 with TRBJ2-3; D is unclear. CDR3 size: 13 residues. V gave up 4 bases and J gave up 11 bases, with 16 bases separating them. CDR1 SGHVS and CDR2 FQNEAQ come from the germline V gene.